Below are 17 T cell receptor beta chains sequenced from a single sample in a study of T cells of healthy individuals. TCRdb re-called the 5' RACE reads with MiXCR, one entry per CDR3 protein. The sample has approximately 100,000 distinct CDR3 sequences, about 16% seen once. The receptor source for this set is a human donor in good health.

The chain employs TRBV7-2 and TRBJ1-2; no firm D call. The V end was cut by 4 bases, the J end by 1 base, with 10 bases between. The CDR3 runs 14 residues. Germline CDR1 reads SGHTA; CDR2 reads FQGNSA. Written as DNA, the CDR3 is TGTGCCAGCAGCTCCCTGGGGAGTAACTATGGCTACACCTTC. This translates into CASSSLGSNYGYTF.

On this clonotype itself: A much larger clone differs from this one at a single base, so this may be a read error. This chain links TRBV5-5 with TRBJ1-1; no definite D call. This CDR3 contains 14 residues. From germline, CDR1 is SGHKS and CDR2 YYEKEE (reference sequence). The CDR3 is CACSSRLEHTEAFF. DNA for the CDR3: TGTGCCTGCAGCTCGAGATTAGAACACACTGAAGCTTTCTTT.

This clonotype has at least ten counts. The DNA of the CDR3 is TGTGCCAGCTCCCCCCTCGGGACTAGCGTGAGCACAGATACGCAGTATTTT. Protein product: CASSPLGTSVSTDTQYF. The rearrangement joins TRBV18 to TRBJ2-3; TRBD2 matches 10 bases. CDR3 size: 17 residues. Germline CDR1 and CDR2: KGHSH and LQKENI. Trimming took 6 bases from V and 0 from J; bases not matched to a gene: 9.

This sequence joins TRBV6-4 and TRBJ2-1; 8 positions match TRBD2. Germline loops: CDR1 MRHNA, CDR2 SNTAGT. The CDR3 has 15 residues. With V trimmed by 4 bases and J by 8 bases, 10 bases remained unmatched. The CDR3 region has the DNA TGTGCCAGCAGTGCTCGGGAGGGCCATATAGATGAGCAGTTCTTC. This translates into CASSAREGHIDEQFF.

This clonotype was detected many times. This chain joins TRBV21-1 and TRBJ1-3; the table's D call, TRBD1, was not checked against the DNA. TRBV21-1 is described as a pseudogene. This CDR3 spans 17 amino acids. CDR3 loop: CASSHCRDSFTGNTIYF. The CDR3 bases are TGTGCCAGCAGTCACTGCCGGGACAGCTTCACTGGAAACACCATATATTTT.

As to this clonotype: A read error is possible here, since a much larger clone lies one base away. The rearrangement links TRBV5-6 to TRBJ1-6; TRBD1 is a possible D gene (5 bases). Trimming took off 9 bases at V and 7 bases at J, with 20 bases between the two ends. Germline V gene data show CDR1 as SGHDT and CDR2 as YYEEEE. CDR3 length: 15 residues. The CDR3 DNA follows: TGTGCCAACTTCATGCGAGGGGTGGTAAATTCACCCCTCCACTTT. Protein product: CANFMRGVVNSPLHF.

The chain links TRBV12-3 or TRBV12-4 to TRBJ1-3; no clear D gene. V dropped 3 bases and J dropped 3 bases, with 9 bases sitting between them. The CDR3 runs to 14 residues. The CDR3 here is CASSFSGGGNTIYF. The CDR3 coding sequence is TGTGCCAGCAGTTTCTCCGGCGGTGGAAACACCATATATTTT.

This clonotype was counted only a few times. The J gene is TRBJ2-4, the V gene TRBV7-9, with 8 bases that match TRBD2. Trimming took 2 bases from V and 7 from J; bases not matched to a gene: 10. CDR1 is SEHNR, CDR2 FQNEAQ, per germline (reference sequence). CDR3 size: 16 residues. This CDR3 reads CASSLTPGLEANIQYF. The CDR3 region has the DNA TGTGCCAGCAGCTTAACCCCGGGACTAGAGGCGAACATTCAGTACTTC.

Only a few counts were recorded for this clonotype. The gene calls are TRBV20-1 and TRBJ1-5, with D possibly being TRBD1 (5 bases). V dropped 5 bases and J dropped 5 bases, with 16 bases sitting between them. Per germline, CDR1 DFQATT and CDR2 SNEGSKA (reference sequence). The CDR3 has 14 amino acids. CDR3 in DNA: TGCAGTGCTCAGCTCGGGACCACGTATCAGCCCCAGCATTTT. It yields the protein CSAQLGTTYQPQHF.

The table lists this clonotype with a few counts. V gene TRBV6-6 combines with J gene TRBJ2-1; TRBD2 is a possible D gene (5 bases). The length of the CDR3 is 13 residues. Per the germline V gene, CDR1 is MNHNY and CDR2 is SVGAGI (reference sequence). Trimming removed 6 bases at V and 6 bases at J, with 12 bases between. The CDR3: CASRRRGSNEQFF. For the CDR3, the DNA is TGTGCCAGCAGAAGACGGGGTTCCAATGAGCAGTTCTTC.

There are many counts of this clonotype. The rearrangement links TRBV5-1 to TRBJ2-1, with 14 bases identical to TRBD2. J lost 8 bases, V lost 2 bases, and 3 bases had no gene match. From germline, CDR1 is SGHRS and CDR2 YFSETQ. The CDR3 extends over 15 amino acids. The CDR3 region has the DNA TGCGCCAGCAGCTTAGGGACTAGCGGGGGCGATGAGCAGTTCTTC. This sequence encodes CASSLGTSGGDEQFF.

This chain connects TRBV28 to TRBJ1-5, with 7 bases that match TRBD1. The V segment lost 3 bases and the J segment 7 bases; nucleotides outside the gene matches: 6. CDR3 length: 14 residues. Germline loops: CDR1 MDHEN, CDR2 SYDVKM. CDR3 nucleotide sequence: TGTGCCAGCAGTTTCATTACAGGGGACCAGCCCCAGCATTTT. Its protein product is CASSFITGDQPQHF.

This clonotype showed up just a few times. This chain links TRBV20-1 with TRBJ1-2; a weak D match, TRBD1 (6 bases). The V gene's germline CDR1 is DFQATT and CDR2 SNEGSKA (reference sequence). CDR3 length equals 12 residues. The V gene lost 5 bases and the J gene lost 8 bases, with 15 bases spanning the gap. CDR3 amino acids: CSAARGGLGYTF. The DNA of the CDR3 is TGCAGTGCTGCCCGGGGGGGGCTGGGCTACACCTTC.

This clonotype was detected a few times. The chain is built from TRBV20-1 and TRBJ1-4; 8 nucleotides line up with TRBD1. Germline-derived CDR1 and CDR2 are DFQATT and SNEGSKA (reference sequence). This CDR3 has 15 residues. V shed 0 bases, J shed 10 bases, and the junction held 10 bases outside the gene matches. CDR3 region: CSARDASGGARKLFF. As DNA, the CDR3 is TGCAGTGCTAGAGATGCGTCAGGGGGCGCAAGAAAACTGTTTTTT.

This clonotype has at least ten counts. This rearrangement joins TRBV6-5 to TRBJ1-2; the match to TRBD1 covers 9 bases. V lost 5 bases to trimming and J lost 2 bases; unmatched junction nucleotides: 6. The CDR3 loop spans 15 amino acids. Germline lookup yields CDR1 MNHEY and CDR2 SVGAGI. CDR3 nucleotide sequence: TGTGCCAGCAGTACCCACGGGACAGGGAACTATGGCTACACCTTC. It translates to CASSTHGTGNYGYTF.

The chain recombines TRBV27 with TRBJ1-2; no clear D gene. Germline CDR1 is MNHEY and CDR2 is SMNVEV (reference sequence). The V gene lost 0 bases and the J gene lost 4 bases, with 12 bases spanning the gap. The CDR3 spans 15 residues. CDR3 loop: CASSLSKPGGYGYTF. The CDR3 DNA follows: TGTGCCAGCAGTTTATCGAAACCCGGCGGCTATGGCTACACCTTC.

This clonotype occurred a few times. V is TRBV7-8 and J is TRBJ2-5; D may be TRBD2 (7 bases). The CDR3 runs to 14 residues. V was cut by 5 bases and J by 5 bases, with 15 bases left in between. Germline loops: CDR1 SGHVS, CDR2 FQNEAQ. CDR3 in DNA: TGTGCCAGCAGCCCAGGGGAGGGGAGGGAGACCCAGTACTTC. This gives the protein CASSPGEGRETQYF.